Sequencing of this T cell receptor beta chain was carried out in a study of shared clonotypes between healthy human individuals. There are a few counts of this clone. Sequenced by immunoSEQ multiplex PCR; TCRdb stores in-frame clones only, minus some. The sample lists about 1.1 million clones; about 72% were seen once. This CDR3 is 12 amino acids long. The V segment lost 4 bases and the J segment 10 bases; nucleotides outside the gene matches: 2. Germline V gives CDR1 SGHRS, CDR2 YFSETQ. The material sequenced was memory CD4+ T cells from PBMCs. Described subset: CD45RA-negative fraction. The J gene is TRBJ2-1, the V gene TRBV5-1, with 10 bases aligning to TRBD1. This sequence was found in a young man in good health. Some clones in this sample may be carry-over from other donors' samples. CDR3 region: CASSMDRGEQFF. CDR3 sequence (DNA): TGCGCCAGCAGCATGGACAGGGGGGAGCAGTTCTTC.